One sample yielded the 9 T cell receptor beta chains listed below, sequenced in a study of CD8 T cells in Susac syndrome. Roughly 0.45 to 1 ug RNA was reverse transcribed with random hexamers. In TCRdb, the immunoSEQ multiplex PCR reads were re-called with MiXCR into one record per CDR3 protein. The sample consists of some 60,000 distinct CDR3 sequences, 85% to 95% of them appearing once. The specimen was CD8+ T cells from PBMCs. These receptors were collected from a human donor in good health.

This rearrangement joins TRBV12-3 or TRBV12-4 to TRBJ2-2, with D uncertain. The CDR3 sequence is 14 residues long. Deletions cut 1 base from V and 4 bases from J, with 7 bases between. The CDR3: CASSLDRSTGELFF. CDR3 nucleotides: TGTGCCAGCAGTTTAGACAGATCCACCGGGGAGCTGTTTTTT.

The rearrangement links TRBV20-1 to TRBJ1-1; a possible D gene is TRBD1 (6 bases). V gave up 6 bases and J gave up 5 bases, with 16 bases separating them. CDR3 size: 13 residues. CDR1 DFQATT and CDR2 SNEGSKA come from the germline V gene (reference sequence). Here the CDR3 reads CSAPNRVRTEAFF. As DNA, the CDR3 is TGCAGTGCGCCGAACAGGGTTCGAACTGAAGCTTTCTTT.

V and J are TRBV9 and TRBJ2-3; 12 nucleotides line up with TRBD2. This CDR3 is 16 amino acids long. Germline CDR1 is SGDLS and CDR2 is YYNGEE. The trim removed 4 bases at V and 2 bases at J, leaving 5 bases unmatched. CDR3 bases: TGTGCCAGCAGCTATGCTAGCGGGGGGGCCACAGATACGCAGTATTTT. Protein sequence: CASSYASGGATDTQYF.

The chain employs TRBV14 and TRBJ2-5; D perhaps matches TRBD2 (6 bases). The CDR3 has 14 residues. The germline V gene has CDR1 SGHDN and CDR2 FVKESK. Trimming shortened V by 1 base and J by 9 bases, and 15 bases separated the two germline ends. The CDR3 DNA follows: TGTGCCAGCAGCCAAGCTCAAAGCTGGGACTCCCAGTACTTC. As protein: CASSQAQSWDSQYF.

This chain uses TRBV29-1 with TRBJ2-7; TRBD1 is a possible D gene (5 bases). Germline V gives CDR1 SQVTM, CDR2 ANQGSEA. The CDR3 loop spans 13 amino acids. Trimming left V 0 bases short and J 5 bases short, with 11 bases between. CDR3 residues: CSVEDRRGHEQYF. Here the CDR3 DNA reads TGCAGCGTTGAAGATCGTAGGGGTCACGAGCAGTACTTC.

The chain has TRBV6-2 or TRBV6-3 and TRBJ2-7, with TRBD1 matching over 12 bases. This CDR3 is 15 amino acids long. V was pared by 4 bases and J by 4 bases, with 5 bases of the junction left unmatched. Germline V gene lookup returns CDR1 MNHEY and CDR2 SVGEGT. This chain's CDR3 is CASSSLGQGAYEQYF. CDR3 in DNA: TGTGCCAGCAGTTCCCTGGGACAGGGGGCGTACGAGCAGTACTTC.

The chain joins TRBV4-3 to TRBJ1-1, with D unresolved. Trimming cost V 0 bases and J 2 bases, with 13 bases left between them. Germline lookup yields CDR1 LGHNA and CDR2 YSLEER. The CDR3 loop spans 16 amino acids. The CDR3 sequence is CASSQDEVGLNTEAFF. Written as DNA, the CDR3 is TGCGCCAGCAGCCAAGATGAGGTGGGTTTAAACACTGAAGCTTTCTTT.

The rearrangement links TRBV6-1 to TRBJ1-4, with D possibly matching TRBD1 (6 bases). The CDR3 spans 16 residues. Germline CDR1 MNHNS, CDR2 SASEGT. V lost 1 base to trimming and J lost 0 bases, with 9 bases between them. The CDR3 sequence: CASSEEGHATNEKLFF. CDR3 bases: TGTGCCAGCAGTGAAGAGGGACACGCAACTAATGAAAAACTGTTTTTT.

In its sample, this clonotype was seen once. The rearrangement links TRBV27 to TRBJ2-5; 7 nucleotides align to TRBD1. CDR3 length: 15 residues. V trimming: 6 bases; J trimming: 4 bases; junction bases outside the gene matches: 11. Germline values: CDR1 MNHEY, CDR2 SMNVEV (reference sequence). CDR3 in amino acids: CASRSYIQGSETQYF. The CDR3 nucleotides read TGTGCCAGCAGATCTTATATACAGGGGTCAGAGACCCAGTACTTC.